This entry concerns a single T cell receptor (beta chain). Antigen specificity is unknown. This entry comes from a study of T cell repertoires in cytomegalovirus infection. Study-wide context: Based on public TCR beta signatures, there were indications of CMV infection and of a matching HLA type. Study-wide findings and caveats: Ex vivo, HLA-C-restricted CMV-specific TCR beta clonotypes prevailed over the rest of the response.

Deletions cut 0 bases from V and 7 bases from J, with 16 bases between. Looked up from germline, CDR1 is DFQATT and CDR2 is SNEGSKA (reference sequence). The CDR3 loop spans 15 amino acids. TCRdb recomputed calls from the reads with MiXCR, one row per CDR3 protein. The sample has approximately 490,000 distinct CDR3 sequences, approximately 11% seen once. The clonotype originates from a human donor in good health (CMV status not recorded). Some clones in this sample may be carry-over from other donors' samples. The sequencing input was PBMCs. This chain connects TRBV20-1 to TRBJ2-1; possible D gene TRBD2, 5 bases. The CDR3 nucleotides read TGCAGTGCTAGAGATGCGACGGGTGAGGGTAATGAGCAGTTCTTC. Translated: CSARDATGEGNEQFF.